What follows are 8 T cell receptor beta chains derived from one specimen sequenced in a study of T cell responses to AZD1222 COVID-19 vaccine. TCRdb's table, derived via immunoSEQ multiplex PCR, lists solely in-frame clones and lacks some. The sample lists under 200,000 clones; 90% were seen once. Here the sequenced sample was peripheral blood, taken on day 0 of AZD1222 vaccination. The receptor set was obtained from an adult in good health.

This chain connects TRBV28 to TRBJ1-5, with D tentatively TRBD1 (6 bases). CDR3 length equals 15 residues. Trimming removed 3 bases from V and 2 bases from J, with 11 bases in between. Germline CDR1 reads MDHEN; CDR2 reads SYDVKM. As DNA, the CDR3 is TGTGCCAGCAGTTTCCAGGGGAATGGCAATCAGCCCCAGCATTTT. The encoded protein is CASSFQGNGNQPQHF. The full variable domain, with the rest looked up from reference TRBV28 and TRBJ1-5, is DVKVTQSSRYLVKRTGEKVFLECVQDMDHENMFWYRQDPGLGLRLIYFSYDVKMKEKGDIPEGYSVSREKKERFSLILESASTNQTSMYLCASSFQGNGNQPQHFGDGTRLSIL.

The chain recombines TRBV7-2 with TRBJ1-3; the D is unclear. The V gene lost 0 bases and the J gene lost 0 bases, with 6 bases spanning the gap. CDR3 length equals 15 residues. CDR1 SGHTA and CDR2 FQGNSA come from the germline V gene. The DNA of the CDR3 is TGTGCCAGCAGCTTAGCCCCCAGCTCTGGAAACACCATATATTTT. Its protein is CASSLAPSSGNTIYF.

This clone has just a few counts. This chain uses TRBV2 with TRBJ2-5; D uncertain. Germline V gene data show CDR1 as SNHLY and CDR2 as FYNNEI. The CDR3 loop spans 9 amino acids. V lost 5 bases to trimming and J lost 10 bases, with 5 bases between them. Here the CDR3 reads CASSPGQYF. CDR3 coding DNA: TGTGCCAGCAGTCCCGGCCAGTACTTC.

V is TRBV7-9 and J is TRBJ1-2; D is ambiguous. The germline gives CDR1 SEHNR, CDR2 FQNEAQ (reference sequence). Trimming removed 1 base from V and 8 bases from J, with 11 bases in between. The CDR3 runs to 13 residues. CDR3 sequence: CASSLVGRGGYTF. CDR3 in DNA: TGTGCCAGCAGCTTAGTGGGCAGAGGGGGCTACACCTTC.

The chain joins TRBV7-2 to TRBJ2-2; tentative D call: TRBD2 (6 bases). The CDR3 is made up of 16 amino acids. The germline gives CDR1 SGHTA, CDR2 FQGNSA. V lost 1 base and J 0 bases, leaving 9 bases between the germline ends. The CDR3 DNA sequence: TGTGCCAGCAGCTTAGGCGGGACTTCGAACACCGGGGAGCTGTTTTTT. Amino acid sequence: CASSLGGTSNTGELFF.

This chain uses TRBV12-3 or TRBV12-4 with TRBJ1-5; D is uncertain. Trimming removed 6 bases from V and 4 bases from J, with 10 bases in between. The CDR3 length is 13 residues. CDR3 sequence: CASRLDGNQPQHF. Here the CDR3 DNA reads TGTGCCAGCAGGCTGGACGGAAATCAGCCCCAGCATTTT.

The chain combines TRBV16 with TRBJ1-5; D possibly corresponds to TRBD1 (5 bases). The CDR3 spans 15 residues. Trimming removed 7 bases from V and 0 bases from J, with 13 bases in between. The V gene's germline CDR1 is KGHSY and CDR2 FQNENV. The CDR3 protein is CASTRRDYSNQPQHF. DNA for the CDR3: TGTGCCAGCACCCGCCGGGACTATAGCAATCAGCCCCAGCATTTT.

Remarks on this clone: Within the sample, other DNA sequences also encode this same CDR3. The chain is built from TRBV11-3 and TRBJ1-1, with unresolved D. This CDR3 contains 13 residues. Trimming shortened V by 6 bases and J by 1 base, and 9 bases separated the two germline ends. The V gene's germline CDR1 is SGHNT and CDR2 YENEEA. The CDR3 here is CASSFTENTEAFF. DNA of the CDR3: TGTGCCAGCAGTTTCACAGAGAACACTGAAGCTTTCTTT.